These 20 T cell receptor beta chains originate from one sample sequenced in a study of vaccination effects on CD4 cells after COVID-19. No antigen has been identified for these receptors. CD4+ T cells were isolated after around 10 days of culture. The table came from immunoSEQ multiplex PCR; TCRdb's copy has only in-frame clones and leaves some out. The sample has roughly 30,000 clones; 70% to 80% are singletons. The source was CD4+ T cells from PBMCs cultured without peptide, collected before COVID-19 vaccination. All receptors come from a human donor who received a COVID-19 vaccine.

This clone was seen a few times. V usage is TRBV20-1 and J usage is TRBJ1-2; a possible D gene is TRBD1 (5 bases). Germline V gene data show CDR1 as DFQATT and CDR2 as SNEGSKA (reference sequence). Trimming pared 6 bases from V and 7 bases from J, leaving 12 bases between. The CDR3 length is 11 residues. Written as DNA, the CDR3 is TGCAGTGCCGGGGGAGGTCTTGGCTACACCTTC. This translates into CSAGGGLGYTF.

This clone was counted a few times. The V and J genes are TRBV7-9 and TRBJ1-1; D is uncertain. Trimming took 1 base from V and 4 from J, leaving 13 bases between them. From germline, CDR1 is SEHNR and CDR2 FQNEAQ (reference sequence). The CDR3 totals 15 residues. The CDR3 DNA reads TGTGCCAGCAGCTTAGTGATTAGGGCAGGCACTGAAGCTTTCTTT. Amino acid sequence: CASSLVIRAGTEAFF.

The CDR3 reads CASSFSGYTEAFF. CDR3 sequence (DNA): TGTGCCAGCAGTTTCTCTGGATACACTGAAGCTTTCTTT. This chain connects TRBV12-3 or TRBV12-4 to TRBJ1-1; no reliable D call. CDR3 length: 13 amino acids. V gave up 3 bases and J gave up 3 bases, with 8 bases separating them.

CDR3 coding DNA: TGTGCCAGCAGTGAAGGCTATGGCTACACCTTC. This translates into CASSEGYGYTF. V and J are TRBV2 and TRBJ1-2; no clear D. The CDR3 totals 11 residues. V was clipped by 1 base and J by 4 bases, with 1 base between them. Germline CDR1 reads SNHLY; CDR2 reads FYNNEI.

V usage is TRBV7-2 and J usage is TRBJ1-4, with TRBD1 as a possible D gene (6 bases). Trimming cost V 1 base and J 8 bases, with 14 bases left between them. CDR1 SGHTA and CDR2 FQGNSA come from the germline V gene. CDR3 size: 15 residues. Here the CDR3 reads CASSLGAGAGEKLFF. CDR3 bases: TGTGCCAGCAGCTTAGGGGCAGGGGCGGGGGAAAAACTGTTTTTT.

The J gene is TRBJ2-1, the V gene TRBV27; D possibly matches TRBD1 or TRBD2 (6 bases each). The CDR3 spans 15 residues. Per the germline V gene, CDR1 is MNHEY and CDR2 is SMNVEV (reference sequence). V gave up 7 bases and J gave up 7 bases, with 20 bases separating them. The CDR3 loop is CASKGGGTWTNEQFF. CDR3 nucleotides: TGTGCCAGCAAGGGGGGCGGGACGTGGACTAATGAGCAGTTCTTC.

The V and J genes are TRBV4-1 and TRBJ1-2; the D gene is possibly TRBD1 (5 bases). The CDR3 is 13 amino acids. The ends were cut back, 6 bases at V and 8 bases at J, with 16 bases in the middle. Germline CDR1 reads MGHRA; CDR2 reads YSYEKL. The CDR3 here is CASRAGGFGGYTF. The CDR3 bases are TGCGCCAGCAGGGCCGGGGGATTCGGGGGCTACACCTTC.

The rearrangement joins TRBV14 to TRBJ2-1; 10 bases are a match to TRBD2. Germline lookup yields CDR1 SGHDN and CDR2 FVKESK. With 1 base clipped from V and 7 bases from J, the junction kept 7 bases outside the gene matches. The CDR3 runs to 16 residues. This CDR3 is CASSQAPGLAHNEQFF. CDR3 bases: TGTGCCAGCAGCCAAGCCCCGGGACTAGCGCATAATGAGCAGTTCTTC.

The V and J genes are TRBV30 and TRBJ2-7, with D possibly called TRBD1 or TRBD2 (7 bases each). Germline lookup yields CDR1 GTSNPN and CDR2 SVGIG (reference sequence). V lost 5 bases, J lost 2 bases, and 13 bases lay in between. The CDR3 totals 13 residues. The CDR3 DNA sequence: TGTGCCTGGGCGGGGAGGGGGCCCTACGAGCAGTACTTC. This sequence encodes CAWAGRGPYEQYF.

The CDR3 nucleotides read TGTGCCAGCAGCGCTGGATTGGTCTCAAATCAGCCCCAGCATTTT. The encoded protein is CASSAGLVSNQPQHF. The rearrangement links TRBV6-5 to TRBJ1-5; D remains ambiguous. This CDR3 region has 15 residues. Between the trimmed V and J ends, which lost 6 bases and 4 bases, there was a span of 16 bases. Per the germline V gene, CDR1 is MNHEY and CDR2 is SVGAGI.

The J gene is TRBJ1-2, the V gene TRBV6-5; perhaps TRBD1 as D (5 bases). The CDR3 extends over 14 amino acids. The germline V gene encodes CDR1 MNHEY and CDR2 SVGAGI. V was shortened by 2 bases and J by 6 bases, with 13 bases between the two germline ends. The CDR3 reads CASSYQGRVDGYTF. CDR3 sequence (DNA): TGTGCCAGCAGTTACCAGGGCAGGGTTGATGGCTACACCTTC.

The chain combines TRBV9 with TRBJ2-2; D not certain. The V gene's germline CDR1 is SGDLS and CDR2 YYNGEE. V shed 0 bases and J shed 3 bases, with 9 bases lying between them. CDR3 length: 15 residues. The CDR3 DNA is TGTGCCAGCAGCGTAGGGACGGTGGACACCGGGGAGCTGTTTTTT. It encodes CASSVGTVDTGELFF.

The genes are TRBV25-1 and TRBJ2-1; tentative D call: TRBD2 (7 bases). In germline, CDR1 is MGHDK, CDR2 SYGVNS. The germline V and J ends were trimmed by 8 bases and 9 bases, with 17 bases remaining between them. The CDR3 is 13 amino acids. The CDR3 region is CASDGGGAVEQFF. CDR3 sequence (DNA): TGTGCCAGCGATGGAGGGGGGGCTGTTGAGCAGTTCTTC.

The V gene is TRBV12-5, the J gene TRBJ2-1; maybe TRBD1 (5 bases). V was cut by 1 base and J by 9 bases, with 10 bases left in between. Germline V gene lookup returns CDR1 LGHNT and CDR2 FRNRAP. The length of the CDR3 is 13 residues. In DNA, the CDR3 is TGTGCTAGTGGTTTGGGGCGACAGAGTGAGCAGTTCTTC. This sequence encodes CASGLGRQSEQFF. Full variable domain (outside the CDR3, taken from reference TRBV12-5 and TRBJ2-1): DARVTQTPRHKVTEMGQEVTMRCQPILGHNTVFWYRQTMMQGLELLAYFRNRAPLDDSGMPKDRFSAEMPDATLATLKIQPSEPRDSAVYFCASGLGRQSEQFFGPGTRLTVL.

Comments on this clone: The sample has other DNA sequences that encode this CDR3 too. The chain has TRBV9 and TRBJ1-3; no clear D gene. V gave up 0 bases and J gave up 0 bases, with 7 bases separating them. Germline CDR1 is SGDLS and CDR2 is YYNGEE. This CDR3 contains 15 residues. The CDR3 region is CASSVGTISGNTIYF. CDR3 nucleotides: TGTGCCAGCAGCGTAGGGACGATCTCTGGAAACACCATATATTTT. The full variable domain, its missing parts supplied by reference TRBV9 and TRBJ1-3, is DSGVTQTPKHLITATGQRVTLRCSPRSGDLSVYWYQQSLDQGLQFLIQYYNGEERAKGNILERFSAQQFPDLHSELNLSSLELGDSALYFCASSVGTISGNTIYFGEGSWLTVV.

The CDR3 DNA reads TGTGCCCGGCGAGAGGGGCCGTCATATGGCTACACCTTC. This gives the protein CARREGPSYGYTF. The chain has TRBV30 and TRBJ1-2, with a weak D call TRBD1 (5 bases). Germline lookup yields CDR1 GTSNPN and CDR2 SVGIG (reference sequence). The germline V and J ends were trimmed by 8 bases and 5 bases, with 18 bases remaining between them. There are 13 residues in the CDR3.

This chain uses TRBV5-4 with TRBJ2-3, with TRBD2 matching 7 bases. Trimming cost V 1 base and J 0 bases; bases outside gene matches: 2. The germline gives CDR1 SGHNT, CDR2 YYREEE (reference sequence). The CDR3 loop spans 15 amino acids. In nucleotides, the CDR3 is TGTGCCAGCAGCTTGAGAGCGGGGAGCACAGATACGCAGTATTTT. Its protein is CASSLRAGSTDTQYF. Supplemented by reference TRBV5-4 and TRBJ2-3, the full variable domain reads ETGVTQSPTHLIKTRGQQVTLRCSSQSGHNTVSWYQQALGQGPQFIFQYYREEENGRGNFPPRFSGLQFPNYSSELNVNALELDDSALYLCASSLRAGSTDTQYFGPGTRLTVL.

The V and J genes are TRBV29-1 and TRBJ1-1, with D possibly matching TRBD1 (5 bases). CDR1 and CDR2 (germline): SQVTM, ANQGSEA. V lost 5 bases, J lost 1 base, and 14 bases lay in between. This CDR3 comprises 14 residues. CDR3: CSVKVGTGNTEAFF. CDR3 bases: TGCAGCGTTAAGGTCGGAACAGGGAACACTGAAGCTTTCTTT.

This clone has more than one count but fewer than ten. V and J are TRBV5-1 and TRBJ2-7; 14 bases map to TRBD2. The CDR3 contains 16 residues. The trim removed 4 bases at V and 7 bases at J, leaving 10 bases unmatched. Germline CDR1 SGHRS, CDR2 YFSETQ. CDR3 bases: TGCGCCAGCAGCCTAGCCGGGACTAGCGGGAGAGGTGAGCAGTACTTC. Encoded protein: CASSLAGTSGRGEQYF.

The gene calls are TRBV25-1 and TRBJ2-5; D may be TRBD1 (5 bases). V shed 2 bases and J shed 7 bases, with 17 bases lying between them. CDR1 and CDR2 from the germline V gene are MGHDK and SYGVNS. The CDR3 has 15 residues. The CDR3 here is CASSETTVIDGTQYF. CDR3 nucleotide sequence: TGTGCCAGCAGTGAAACGACAGTAATCGACGGGACCCAGTACTTC.